These 32 T cell receptor beta chains originate from one sample sequenced in a study of blood T cell repertoires in COVID-19. The protocol was immunoSEQ multiplex PCR, while the TCRdb copy is restricted to in-frame clones and leaves out a portion. In the table there are about 100,000 clones, around 84% of which are singletons. Specimen: peripheral blood. These receptor sequences come from a woman aged 60 to 75 with acute or convalescent COVID-19.

The genes are TRBV12-3 or TRBV12-4 and TRBJ2-3, with a weak D call TRBD1 (5 bases). V gave up 5 bases and J gave up 7 bases, with 7 bases separating them. There are 11 residues in the CDR3. CDR3 nucleotide sequence: TGTGCCAGCAGTGACAGCTATACGCAGTATTTT. As protein: CASSDSYTQYF.

This clone came up a few times. The CDR3 sequence: CASSEGQGYSPLHF. The CDR3 DNA reads TGTGCCAGCAGTGAAGGGCAGGGGTATTCACCCCTCCACTTT. The genes are TRBV2 and TRBJ1-6, with a tentative D call TRBD1 (6 bases). V lost 1 base to trimming and J lost 8 bases, with 9 bases between them. There are 14 residues in the CDR3. Germline V gene lookup returns CDR1 SNHLY and CDR2 FYNNEI.

The gene calls are TRBV6-6 and TRBJ1-2; 7 positions match TRBD1. The CDR3 totals 12 residues. V lost 5 bases to trimming and J lost 8 bases; unmatched junction nucleotides: 5. Germline CDR1 reads MNHNY; CDR2 reads SVGAGI (reference sequence). The CDR3 DNA sequence: TGTGCCAGCAGTGTAGGACAGGCAGGCTACACCTTC. Translation gives CASSVGQAGYTF.

This rearrangement joins TRBV11-2 to TRBJ1-1; D might be TRBD1 (6 bases). This CDR3 has 14 residues. The ends were cut back, 5 bases at V and 1 base at J, with 11 bases in the middle. The germline V gene has CDR1 SGHAT and CDR2 FQNNGV. The CDR3 reads CASSLGQTNTEAFF. The CDR3 region has the DNA TGTGCCAGCAGCCTCGGACAGACGAACACTGAAGCTTTCTTT.

This clone has a handful of counts. The chain employs TRBV14 and TRBJ1-6; 7 nucleotides match TRBD1. Trimming removed 2 bases from V and 0 bases from J; junction bases left unmatched: 10. CDR1 is SGHDN, CDR2 FVKESK, per germline. CDR3 length: 19 amino acids. CDR3 protein: CASSQNPGQELSYNSPLHF. The DNA for the CDR3 is TGTGCCAGCAGCCAAAACCCCGGACAGGAGCTCTCCTATAATTCACCCCTCCACTTT.

This sequence joins TRBV18 and TRBJ1-2; possibly TRBD1 for D (6 bases). This CDR3 has 14 amino acids. Looked up from germline, CDR1 is KGHSH and CDR2 is LQKENI. The V end lost 3 bases, the J end lost 8 bases, and 16 bases lay between the germline ends. CDR3 in DNA: TGTGCCAGCTCACCGGGAGCACAGGGCTGGGGCTACACCTTC. Translating it yields CASSPGAQGWGYTF.

The chain has TRBV7-9 and TRBJ2-3; 7 bases match TRBD2. After removal of 5 bases from V and 5 bases from J, the junction contained 4 bases not matched to a gene. CDR3 length: 13 amino acids. CDR1 is SEHNR, CDR2 FQNEAQ, per germline (reference sequence). The CDR3 here is CASSQTSEDTQYF. DNA for the CDR3: TGTGCCAGCAGCCAAACTAGCGAAGATACGCAGTATTTT.

This chain joins TRBV11-2 and TRBJ1-3; D unclear. V lost 5 bases and J lost 1, with 6 bases in between. CDR3 size: 13 residues. The germline CDR1 and CDR2 sequences are SGHAT and FQNNGV. The CDR3 spells CASSAPSGNTIYF. DNA of the CDR3: TGTGCCAGCAGCGCGCCTTCTGGAAACACCATATATTTT.

This clone has just a few counts. The rearrangement uses TRBV4-1 and TRBJ2-1; D might be TRBD1 (6 bases). The CDR3 length is 15 residues. Trimming left V 4 bases short and J 3 bases short, with 13 bases between. Germline CDR1 reads MGHRA; CDR2 reads YSYEKL. This chain's CDR3 is CASSRGQTNYNEQFF. The DNA of the CDR3 is TGCGCCAGCAGCCGCGGACAGACAAACTACAATGAGCAGTTCTTC.

This rearrangement joins TRBV11-2 to TRBJ1-1; tentative D call: TRBD1 (5 bases). The CDR3 runs to 14 residues. Germline assignment: CDR1 SGHAT and CDR2 FQNNGV. V was clipped by 4 bases and J by 3 bases, with 12 bases between them. The CDR3 reads CASSSRVRDTEAFF. CDR3 in DNA: TGTGCCAGCAGCTCCAGGGTTAGGGACACTGAAGCTTTCTTT.

This chain uses TRBV30 with TRBJ1-2; the D gene is possibly TRBD1 (5 bases). Trimming pared 5 bases from V and 3 bases from J, leaving 10 bases between. There are 12 residues in the CDR3. Germline CDR1 GTSNPN, CDR2 SVGIG (reference sequence). CDR3 in amino acids: CAWGRQYYGYTF. CDR3 in DNA: TGTGCCTGGGGGAGACAGTACTATGGCTACACCTTC.

The CDR3 here is CASSKQGNTEAFF. For the CDR3, the DNA is TGTGCCAGCAGCAAACAGGGGAACACTGAAGCTTTCTTT. The chain recombines TRBV11-3 with TRBJ1-1, with D possibly being TRBD1 (6 bases). Trimming took 5 bases from V and 1 from J, leaving 8 bases between them. Germline V gene lookup returns CDR1 SGHNT and CDR2 YENEEA. CDR3 size: 13 residues.

V gene TRBV6-5 combines with J gene TRBJ2-7; 10 positions agree with TRBD2. The CDR3 contains 16 residues. Germline V lookup: CDR1 MNHEY, CDR2 SVGAGI. V lost 2 bases, J lost 2 bases, and 6 bases stayed unmatched. CDR3 protein: CASSYEASGGPYEQYF. The CDR3 region has the DNA TGTGCCAGCAGTTACGAGGCTAGCGGGGGTCCCTACGAGCAGTACTTC.

This clone was picked up many times. The chain has TRBV7-9 and TRBJ1-1, with D possibly being TRBD1 (5 bases). The germline V and J ends were trimmed by 3 bases and 1 base, with 15 bases remaining between them. Germline CDR1 and CDR2: SEHNR and FQNEAQ (reference sequence). This CDR3 comprises 16 residues. CDR3 sequence reads: CASSFDGGYGNTEAFF. CDR3 DNA sequence: TGTGCCAGCAGCTTTGATGGGGGGTATGGGAACACTGAAGCTTTCTTT.

The gene calls are TRBV6-5 and TRBJ2-5; D unresolved. The CDR3 sequence is 12 residues long. Germline V gene sequence: CDR1 MNHEY, CDR2 SVGAGI. Between the trimmed V and J ends, which lost 8 bases and 2 bases, there was a span of 9 bases. CDR3 in amino acids: CASRVSQETQYF. The CDR3 nucleotides are TGTGCCAGCCGGGTTTCTCAAGAGACCCAGTACTTC.

This clone has just one count. The rearrangement joins TRBV7-2 to TRBJ2-1, with D perhaps TRBD1 or TRBD2 (9 bases each). Germline V CDR1 and CDR2: SGHTA, FQGNSA. The CDR3 length is 17 residues. The V gene lost 10 bases and the J gene lost 2 bases, with 24 bases spanning the gap. CDR3 sequence: CATRDRASGETYNEQFF. CDR3 DNA sequence: TGTGCCACCCGGGACAGGGCTAGCGGGGAAACCTACAATGAGCAGTTCTTC.

The chain couples TRBV5-1 to TRBJ2-1; D gene ambiguous. The germline V gene has CDR1 SGHRS and CDR2 YFSETQ. CDR3 length equals 14 residues. With 1 base removed from V and 5 bases from J, the gap between germline ends came to 10 bases. CDR3 in amino acids: CASSLSPTDNEQFF. Written as DNA, the CDR3 is TGCGCCAGCAGCTTGAGCCCAACGGACAATGAGCAGTTCTTC. Using reference TRBV5-1 and TRBJ2-1 for the parts outside the CDR3, the full variable domain is KAGVTQTPRYLIKTRGQQVTLSCSPISGHRSVSWYQQTPGQGLQFLFEYFSETQRNKGNFPGRFSGRQFSNSRSEMNVSTLELGDSALYLCASSLSPTDNEQFFGPGTRLTVL.

The chain combines TRBV30 with TRBJ1-6; D is uncertain. This CDR3 contains 13 residues. Looked up from germline, CDR1 is GTSNPN and CDR2 is SVGIG (reference sequence). Trimming left V 4 bases short and J 2 bases short, with 6 bases between. For the CDR3, the DNA is TGTGCCTGGAAGAGCACCTATAATTCACCCCTCCACTTT. It translates to CAWKSTYNSPLHF.

This clone appeared a single time. The V call is TRBV7-2, the J call TRBJ1-5, with D perhaps TRBD1 (6 bases). Between the trimmed V and J ends, which lost 5 bases and 1 base, there was a span of 12 bases. Germline assignment: CDR1 SGHTA and CDR2 FQGNSA. The CDR3 totals 15 residues. The CDR3 region has the DNA TGTGCCAGCAGCAAGGACAGCCTCAGCAATCAGCCCCAGCATTTT. Its translation: CASSKDSLSNQPQHF.

With respect to this clone: The junction departs from germline at one end; a sequencing error may be responsible. The CDR3 DNA sequence: TGTGCCAGTAGTATGGTTACTGTAGCTTTCTTT. Encoded protein: CASSMVTVAFF. The V call is TRBV19, the J call TRBJ1-1; D unresolved. Germline V lookup: CDR1 LNHDA, CDR2 SQIVND (reference sequence). This CDR3 region has 11 residues. Based on the CDR3 plus reference TRBV19 and TRBJ1-1, the full variable domain is DGGITQSPKYLFRKEGQNVTLSCEQNLNHDAMYWYRQDPGQGLRLIYYSQIVNDFQKGDIAEGYSVSREKKESFPLTVTSAQKNPTAFYLCASSMVTVAFFGQGTRLTVV.

The chain uses TRBV18 and TRBJ1-2, with 9 bases matching TRBD1. Trimming cost V 3 bases and J 2 bases; bases outside gene matches: 4. This CDR3 is 15 amino acids long. CDR1 is KGHSH and CDR2 is LQKENI in the germline V gene. The CDR3 nucleotides are TGTGCCAGCTCACCTAACGGACAGGGGAACTATGGCTACACCTTC. Protein: CASSPNGQGNYGYTF. Full variable domain (rest looked up from reference TRBV18 and TRBJ1-2): NAGVMQNPRHLVRRRGQEARLRCSPMKGHSHVYWYRQLPEEGLKFMVYLQKENIIDESGMPKERFSAEFPKEGPSILRIQQVVRGDSAAYFCASSPNGQGNYGYTFGSGTRLTVV.

This clone has just a few counts. The rearrangement uses TRBV5-1 and TRBJ2-3; the D gene is possibly TRBD2 (6 bases). Germline V lookup: CDR1 SGHRS, CDR2 YFSETQ. The CDR3 loop spans 15 amino acids. V shed 2 bases and J shed 3 bases, with 13 bases lying between them. CDR3 bases: TGCGCCAGCAGCTTATCGGGGGTGCGGACAGATACGCAGTATTTT. Translated, it gives CASSLSGVRTDTQYF.

This chain connects TRBV2 to TRBJ1-6, with 9 nucleotides matching TRBD1. V shed 5 bases and J 12 bases; nucleotides not matched to a gene: 8. CDR1 is SNHLY, CDR2 FYNNEI, per germline. The length of the CDR3 is 14 residues. As DNA, the CDR3 is TGTGCCAGCAGTCCGGGACAGGGAGGCGGACCCCTCCACTTT. Amino acid sequence: CASSPGQGGGPLHF.

The genes are TRBV3-1 (or the pseudogene TRBV3-2) and TRBJ1-3; TRBD1 is a possible D gene (5 bases). The CDR3 covers 17 residues. Germline CDR1 is LGHDT and CDR2 is YNNKEL (reference sequence). V was pared by 1 base and J by 1 base, with 14 bases between. CDR3 sequence: CASSQVPGGASGNTIYF. CDR3 DNA: TGTGCCAGCAGCCAAGTCCCCGGGGGTGCGTCTGGAAACACCATATATTTT.

V is TRBV5-4 and J is TRBJ2-7; 16 bases map to TRBD2. Germline V CDR1 and CDR2: SGHNT, YYREEE (reference sequence). The CDR3 extends over 17 amino acids. Trimming took 3 bases from V and 6 from J; bases not matched to a gene: 9. This CDR3 reads CASSSGTSGGAGLEQYF. CDR3 nucleotide sequence: TGTGCCAGCAGCTCGGGGACTAGCGGGGGGGCCGGACTCGAGCAGTACTTC. Using reference TRBV5-4 and TRBJ2-7 for the parts outside the CDR3, the full variable domain is ETGVTQSPTHLIKTRGQQVTLRCSSQSGHNTVSWYQQALGQGPQFIFQYYREEENGRGNFPPRFSGLQFPNYSSELNVNALELDDSALYLCASSSGTSGGAGLEQYFGPGTRLTVT.

In this sample, this clone turned up a few times. The chain joins TRBV6-2 or TRBV6-3 to TRBJ2-7; D is possibly TRBD1 (7 bases). The V gene's germline CDR1 is MNHEY and CDR2 SVGEGT. This CDR3 comprises 15 residues. V was cut by 5 bases and J by 3 bases, with 17 bases left in between. This CDR3 reads CASSPRGVVNYEQYF. Written as DNA, the CDR3 is TGTGCCAGCAGTCCCAGGGGGGTGGTGAACTACGAGCAGTACTTC.

The rearrangement uses TRBV2 and TRBJ2-5, with D perhaps matching TRBD2 (7 bases). The V gene's germline CDR1 is SNHLY and CDR2 FYNNEI. CDR3 length: 15 residues. The V and J ends lost 4 bases and 3 bases respectively, with 15 bases between them. The CDR3 DNA is TGTGCCAGCAGTGTGGGGGGGCCAAGGGAAGAGACCCAGTACTTC. Its translation is CASSVGGPREETQYF.

The chain employs TRBV20-1 and TRBJ2-3; D not resolved. V was clipped by 3 bases and J by 4 bases, with 11 bases between them. CDR3 size: 13 residues. Germline CDR1 is DFQATT and CDR2 is SNEGSKA (reference sequence). This CDR3 is CSASKPPADTQYF. CDR3 DNA: TGCAGTGCTAGTAAGCCTCCCGCAGATACGCAGTATTTT.

This chain uses TRBV2 with TRBJ2-1; no reliable D call. Germline V gives CDR1 SNHLY, CDR2 FYNNEI. The V gene lost 9 bases and the J gene lost 7 bases, with 13 bases spanning the gap. CDR3 length: 12 residues. CDR3 nucleotide sequence: TGTGCCAGGTCAACTACGAGAAATGAGCAGTTCTTC. Its protein is CARSTTRNEQFF. The whole variable domain, filled in from reference TRBV2 and TRBJ2-1, reads EPEVTQTPSHQVTQMGQEVILRCVPISNHLYFYWYRQILGQKVEFLVSFYNNEISEKSEIFDDQFSVERPDGSNFTLKIRSTKLEDSAMYFCARSTTRNEQFFGPGTRLTVL.

V usage is TRBV7-9 and J usage is TRBJ1-5; no firm D call. This CDR3 is 14 amino acids long. Trimming shortened V by 1 base and J by 9 bases, and 13 bases separated the two germline ends. CDR1 SEHNR and CDR2 FQNEAQ come from the germline V gene (reference sequence). The CDR3, as DNA: TGTGCCAGCAGCTTAGGTCACGGCGAGGGGCCCCAGCATTTT. Translated, it gives CASSLGHGEGPQHF.

The chain joins TRBV27 to TRBJ1-5; 8 bases line up with TRBD1. Germline CDR1 is MNHEY and CDR2 is SMNVEV (reference sequence). J gave up 1 base and V 8 bases, and 4 bases lay outside the gene matches. The CDR3 runs 14 residues. The CDR3 loop reads CASRTGLSNQPQHF. CDR3 coding DNA: TGTGCCAGCCGGACAGGGTTAAGCAATCAGCCCCAGCATTTT.

This clone was detected only once. This sequence joins TRBV9 and TRBJ1-4; TRBD1 agrees at 9 bases. Germline values: CDR1 SGDLS, CDR2 YYNGEE. The CDR3 spans 14 residues. V lost 1 base, J lost 8 bases, and 3 bases stayed unmatched. CDR3 protein: CASSVTGQGEKLFF. In DNA form, the CDR3 reads TGTGCCAGCAGCGTAACGGGACAGGGCGAAAAACTGTTTTTT.